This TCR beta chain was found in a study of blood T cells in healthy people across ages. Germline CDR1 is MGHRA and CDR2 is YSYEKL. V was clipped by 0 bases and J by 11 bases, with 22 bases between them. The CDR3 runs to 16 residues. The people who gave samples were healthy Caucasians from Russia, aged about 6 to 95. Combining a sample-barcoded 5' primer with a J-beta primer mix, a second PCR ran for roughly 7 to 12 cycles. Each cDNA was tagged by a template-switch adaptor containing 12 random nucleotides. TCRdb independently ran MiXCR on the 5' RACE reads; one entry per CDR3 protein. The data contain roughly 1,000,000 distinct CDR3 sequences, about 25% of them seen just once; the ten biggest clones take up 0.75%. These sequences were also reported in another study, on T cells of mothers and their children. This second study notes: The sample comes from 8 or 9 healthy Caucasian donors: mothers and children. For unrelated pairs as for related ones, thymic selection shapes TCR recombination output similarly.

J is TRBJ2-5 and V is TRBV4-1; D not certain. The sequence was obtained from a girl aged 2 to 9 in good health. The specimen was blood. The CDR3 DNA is TGCGCCAGCAGCCAAGAAGCTGATGCGTATAGTTATGAGCAGTACTTC. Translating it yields CASSQEADAYSYEQYF.